The 9 T cell receptor beta chains below were found in one sample sequenced in a study of blood T cells in healthy people across ages. The second PCR ran about 6 to 11 cycles with a sample-barcoded 5' primer and J-beta primers. A single record per CDR3 protein comes from TCRdb applying MiXCR to the 5' RACE reads. The repertoire holds 980,000 or so distinct CDR3 sequences, with roughly 50% as singletons. The sample consisted of blood. These TCRs come from a man aged 25-45 years in good health.

This clonotype has more than one count but fewer than ten. V gene TRBV18 combines with J gene TRBJ2-5; D is unclear. Germline-derived CDR1 and CDR2 are KGHSH and LQKENI. V lost 5 bases and J 2 bases, leaving 12 bases between the germline ends. This CDR3 comprises 14 residues. The CDR3, as DNA: TGTGCCAGCTCAAACCGGCCAGTACAAGAGACCCAGTACTTC. Its translation: CASSNRPVQETQYF.

The V call is TRBV9, the J call TRBJ1-2; D unclear. Trimming took off 4 bases at V and 4 bases at J, with 8 bases between the two ends. This CDR3 has 12 amino acids. Germline lookup yields CDR1 SGDLS and CDR2 YYNGEE. The CDR3 protein is CASSPSTYGYTF. Here the CDR3 DNA reads TGTGCCAGCAGCCCGTCGACCTATGGCTACACCTTC.

J is TRBJ2-5 and V is TRBV5-6; a weak D match, TRBD2 (6 bases). The CDR3 runs 12 residues. Germline CDR1 and CDR2: SGHDT and YYEEEE. V shed 2 bases and J shed 7 bases, with 9 bases lying between them. As DNA, the CDR3 is TGTGCCAGCAGCTTTGGGACTTGGACCCAGTACTTC. Encoded protein: CASSFGTWTQYF.

This chain links TRBV4-1 with TRBJ2-7; perhaps D is TRBD1 or TRBD2 (5 bases each). This CDR3 region has 13 residues. V lost 4 bases to trimming and J lost 5 bases, with 12 bases between them. Germline V gene data show CDR1 as MGHRA and CDR2 as YSYEKL. The CDR3, as DNA: TGCGCCAGCAGCCTGCAGGGAGAAGACGAGCAGTACTTC. It translates to CASSLQGEDEQYF.

The V call is TRBV7-9, the J call TRBJ1-6, with a possible D match to TRBD1 (6 bases). From germline, CDR1 is SEHNR and CDR2 FQNEAQ (reference sequence). Trimming pared 7 bases from V and 4 bases from J, leaving 14 bases between. CDR3 length equals 15 residues. The chain's CDR3 is CASTYGTLYNSPLHF. CDR3 bases: TGTGCCAGCACTTACGGGACACTTTATAATTCACCCCTCCACTTT.

This chain joins TRBV20-1 and TRBJ1-1; 7 bases are a match to TRBD1. Trimming took 6 bases from V and 6 from J; bases not matched to a gene: 10. Germline loops: CDR1 DFQATT, CDR2 SNEGSKA (reference sequence). This CDR3 is built from 13 residues. The CDR3 loop reads CSAGEQGGAEAFF. CDR3 DNA: TGCAGTGCCGGGGAGCAGGGGGGCGCTGAAGCTTTCTTT.

This chain joins TRBV29-1 and TRBJ1-2, with D maybe TRBD1 (5 bases). The germline V gene encodes CDR1 SQVTM and CDR2 ANQGSEA. V lost 4 bases and J 4 bases, leaving 19 bases between the germline ends. The CDR3 spans 15 residues. CDR3 in amino acids: CSVVAGLTNPYGYTF. In DNA, the CDR3 is TGCAGCGTTGTTGCGGGACTGACGAACCCCTATGGCTACACCTTC.

This clonotype came up a few times. This chain uses TRBV10-2 with TRBJ2-7, with no clear D. The CDR3 sequence is 12 residues long. Trimming stripped 4 bases from V and 3 bases from J, with 7 bases between. Germline V gene data show CDR1 as WSHSY and CDR2 as SAAADI. CDR3 protein: CASSVRIYEQYF. CDR3 sequence (DNA): TGCGCCAGCAGTGTCAGGATCTACGAGCAGTACTTC.

This clonotype was counted a few times. This chain joins TRBV9 and TRBJ1-1; perhaps TRBD1 as D (6 bases). V lost 0 bases and J lost 5, with 8 bases in between. The germline gives CDR1 SGDLS, CDR2 YYNGEE. The CDR3 has 13 residues. The chain's CDR3 is CASSVAGTTEAFF. DNA for the CDR3: TGTGCCAGCAGCGTAGCGGGGACAACTGAAGCTTTCTTT.